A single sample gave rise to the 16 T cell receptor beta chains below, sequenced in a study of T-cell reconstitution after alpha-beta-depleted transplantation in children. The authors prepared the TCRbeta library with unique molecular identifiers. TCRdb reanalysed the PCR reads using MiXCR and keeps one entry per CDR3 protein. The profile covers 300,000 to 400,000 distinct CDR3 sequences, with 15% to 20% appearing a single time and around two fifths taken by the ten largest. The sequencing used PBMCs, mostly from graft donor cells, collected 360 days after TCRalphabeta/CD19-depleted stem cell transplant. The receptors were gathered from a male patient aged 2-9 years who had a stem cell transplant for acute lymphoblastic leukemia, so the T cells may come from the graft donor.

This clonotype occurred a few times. The DNA for the CDR3 is TGTGCCAGCCTCGGACATGATCTAGGTTGGGCGCAGTATTTT. Its translation: CASLGHDLGWAQYF. The genes are TRBV2 and TRBJ2-3, with a possible D match to TRBD1 (5 bases). Trimming pared 8 bases from V and 10 bases from J, leaving 22 bases between. Germline-derived CDR1 and CDR2 are SNHLY and FYNNEI. This CDR3 spans 14 amino acids.

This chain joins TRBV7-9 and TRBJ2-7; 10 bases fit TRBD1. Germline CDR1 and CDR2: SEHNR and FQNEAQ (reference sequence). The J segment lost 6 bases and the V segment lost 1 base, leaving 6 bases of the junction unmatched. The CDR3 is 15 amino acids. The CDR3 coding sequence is TGTGCCAGCAGCTTAGAGGGGACAGGGGAACTCGAGCAGTACTTC. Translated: CASSLEGTGELEQYF.

The chain's CDR3 is CASSPPPNYSEQFF. CDR3 nucleotides: TGCGCCAGCAGCCCCCCCCCCAATTATAGTGAGCAGTTCTTC. The J gene is TRBJ2-1, the V gene TRBV4-1; D remains unclear. CDR1 and CDR2 from the germline V gene are MGHRA and YSYEKL. The ends were cut back, 4 bases at V and 9 bases at J, with 16 bases in the middle. This CDR3 spans 14 amino acids.

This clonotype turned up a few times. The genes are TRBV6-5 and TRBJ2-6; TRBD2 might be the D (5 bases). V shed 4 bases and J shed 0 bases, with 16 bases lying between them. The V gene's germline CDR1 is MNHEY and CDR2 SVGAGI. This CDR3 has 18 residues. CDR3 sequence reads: CASSWQDVGLSGANVLTF. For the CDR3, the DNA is TGTGCCAGCAGTTGGCAGGATGTAGGACTCTCTGGGGCCAACGTCCTGACTTTC.

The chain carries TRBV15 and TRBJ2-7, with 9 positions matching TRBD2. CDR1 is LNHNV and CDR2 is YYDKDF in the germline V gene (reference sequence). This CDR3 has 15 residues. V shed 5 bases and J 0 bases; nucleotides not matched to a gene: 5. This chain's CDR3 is CATSPGLADSYEQYF. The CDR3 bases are TGTGCCACCAGCCCGGGACTAGCCGACTCCTACGAGCAGTACTTC.

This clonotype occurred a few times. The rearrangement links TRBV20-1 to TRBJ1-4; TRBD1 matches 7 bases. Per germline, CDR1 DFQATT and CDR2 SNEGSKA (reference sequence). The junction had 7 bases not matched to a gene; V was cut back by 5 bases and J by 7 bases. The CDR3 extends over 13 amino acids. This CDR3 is CSAGRGLSEKLFF. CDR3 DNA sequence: TGCAGTGCTGGTAGGGGGCTTAGTGAAAAACTGTTTTTT.

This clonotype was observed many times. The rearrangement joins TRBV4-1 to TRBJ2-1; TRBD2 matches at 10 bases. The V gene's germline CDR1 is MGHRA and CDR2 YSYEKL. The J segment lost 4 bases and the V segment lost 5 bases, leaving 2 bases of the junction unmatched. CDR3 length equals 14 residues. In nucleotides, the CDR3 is TGCGCCAGCAGCAAACTAGCGGGATACAATGAGCAGTTCTTC. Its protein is CASSKLAGYNEQFF.

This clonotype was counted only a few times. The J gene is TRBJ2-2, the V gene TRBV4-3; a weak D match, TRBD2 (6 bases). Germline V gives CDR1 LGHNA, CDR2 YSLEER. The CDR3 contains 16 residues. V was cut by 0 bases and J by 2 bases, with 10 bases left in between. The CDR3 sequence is CASSQEGGKNTGELFF. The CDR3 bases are TGCGCCAGCAGCCAAGAAGGCGGGAAAAACACCGGGGAGCTGTTTTTT.

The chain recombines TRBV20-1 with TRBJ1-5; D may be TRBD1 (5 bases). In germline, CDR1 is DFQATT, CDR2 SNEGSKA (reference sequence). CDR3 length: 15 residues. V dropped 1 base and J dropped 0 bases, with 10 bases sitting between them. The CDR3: CSARGWGGSNQPQHF. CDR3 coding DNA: TGCAGTGCTAGAGGCTGGGGCGGTAGCAATCAGCCCCAGCATTTT.

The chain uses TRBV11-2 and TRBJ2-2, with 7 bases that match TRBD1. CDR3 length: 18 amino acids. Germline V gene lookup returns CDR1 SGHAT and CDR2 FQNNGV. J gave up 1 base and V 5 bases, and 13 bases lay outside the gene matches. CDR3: CASSTRTGAILNTGELFF. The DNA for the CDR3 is TGTGCCAGCAGCACCCGGACAGGCGCAATTCTGAACACCGGGGAGCTGTTTTTT.

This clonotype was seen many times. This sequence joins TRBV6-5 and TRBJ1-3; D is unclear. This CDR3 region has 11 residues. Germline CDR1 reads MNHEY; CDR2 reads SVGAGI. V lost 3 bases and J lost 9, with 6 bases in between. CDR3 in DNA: TGTGCCAGCAGTTATCGGGGCACCATATATTTT. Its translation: CASSYRGTIYF.

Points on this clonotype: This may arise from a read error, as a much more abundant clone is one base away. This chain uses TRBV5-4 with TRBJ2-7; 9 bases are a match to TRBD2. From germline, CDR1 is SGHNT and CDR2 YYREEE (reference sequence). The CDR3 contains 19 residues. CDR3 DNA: TGTGCCAGCAGCTTGGTTATCCTAGCGGGACCCATTGGCGTCTACGATCAGTACTTC. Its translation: CASSLVILAGPIGVYDQYF. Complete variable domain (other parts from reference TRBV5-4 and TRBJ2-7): ETGVTQSPTHLIKTRGQQVTLRCSSQSGHNTVSWYQQALGQGPQFIFQYYREEENGRGNFPPRFSGLQFPNYSSELNVNALELDDSALYLCASSLVILAGPIGVYDQYFGPGTRLTVT.

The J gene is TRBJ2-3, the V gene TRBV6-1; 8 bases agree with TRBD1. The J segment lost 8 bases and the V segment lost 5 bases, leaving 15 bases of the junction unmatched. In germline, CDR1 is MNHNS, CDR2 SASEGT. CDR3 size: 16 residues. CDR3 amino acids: CASSRTLQGVGATQYF. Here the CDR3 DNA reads TGTGCCAGCAGTCGAACACTACAGGGGGTAGGCGCTACGCAGTATTTT.

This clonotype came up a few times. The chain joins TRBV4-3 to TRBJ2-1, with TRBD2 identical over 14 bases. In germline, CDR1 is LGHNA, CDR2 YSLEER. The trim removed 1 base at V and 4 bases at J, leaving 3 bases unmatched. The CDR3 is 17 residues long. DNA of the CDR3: TGCGCCAGCAGCCAAGGACTAGCGGGAGGGCTTTACAATGAGCAGTTCTTC. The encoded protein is CASSQGLAGGLYNEQFF.

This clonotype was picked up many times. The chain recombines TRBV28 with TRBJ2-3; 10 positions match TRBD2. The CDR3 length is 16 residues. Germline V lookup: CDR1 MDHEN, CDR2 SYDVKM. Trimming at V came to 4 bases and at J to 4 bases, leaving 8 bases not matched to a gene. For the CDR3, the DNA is TGTGCCAGCAGTTCTCCTAGCGGGAGAAGGGCAGATACGCAGTATTTT. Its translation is CASSSPSGRRADTQYF. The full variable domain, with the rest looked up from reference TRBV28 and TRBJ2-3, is DVKVTQSSRYLVKRTGEKVFLECVQDMDHENMFWYRQDPGLGLRLIYFSYDVKMKEKGDIPEGYSVSREKKERFSLILESASTNQTSMYLCASSSPSGRRADTQYFGPGTRLTVL.

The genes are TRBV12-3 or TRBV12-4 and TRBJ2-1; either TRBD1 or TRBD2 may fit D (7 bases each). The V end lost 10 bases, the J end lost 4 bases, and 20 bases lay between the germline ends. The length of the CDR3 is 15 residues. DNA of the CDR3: TGTGCCATCACGAGGGGCAGGGGGGGGTACAATGAGCAGTTCTTC. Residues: CAITRGRGGYNEQFF.